These T cell receptor beta chains were read from a single sample in a study of T-cell reconstitution after alpha-beta-depleted transplantation in children. TCRdb re-called the PCR reads through MiXCR, storing one row per CDR3 protein. The table shows about 510,000 distinct CDR3 sequences, with approximately 10% occurring only once. This specimen was PBMCs, mostly from graft donor cells, taken 180 days after TCRalphabeta/CD19-depleted stem cell transplant. All receptors come from a female patient aged 2-15 years who had a stem cell transplant for aplastic anemia, so the T cells may come from the graft donor. Each CDR3 is given with its conserved first and last residue. Fields, in order: clone size, J gene, V gene, D gene, CDR3 DNA, CDR3 protein. D genes are given only for firm matches. Clone size appears in some rows only: once, few, many, or a class for an expanded clone.

few | TRBJ1-4 | TRBV25-1 | NA | TGTGCCAGCAGTGAAATCGGTCGAGTGTCGAATGAAAAACTGTTTTTT | CASSEIGRVSNEKLFF
few | TRBJ2-2 | TRBV7-7 | TRBD1 | TGTGCCAGCAGCGGGACAGGGGATACCGGGGAGCTGTTTTTT | CASSGTGDTGELFF
few | TRBJ2-2 | TRBV10-3 | TRBD1 | TGTGCCAGTGGACAGGGCCTGAACACCGGGGAGCTGTTTTTT | CASGQGLNTGELFF
NA | TRBJ1-1 | TRBV27 | TRBD1 | TGTGCCAGCAGTGCAGGGGGGGTGTACACTGAAGCTTTCTTT | CASSAGGVYTEAFF
many | TRBJ2-5 | TRBV4-3 | TRBD2 | TGCGCCAGCAGCCAAGATCGACTAGCGGGGGGAGAGACCCAGTACTTC | CASSQDRLAGGETQYF
few | TRBJ1-2 | TRBV12-3/TRBV12-4 | NA | TGTGCCACTAGGACACGGAACCCCTATGGCTACACCTTC | CATRTRNPYGYTF
few | TRBJ2-1 | TRBV2 | TRBD1 | TGTGCCAGCAGCGAACCCGGGACAGGGGGCTTTGAGCAGTTCTTC | CASSEPGTGGFEQFF
NA | TRBJ1-1 | TRBV5-1 | NA | TGCGCCAGCAGCTTGAGGGGGGTACACCCGAACACTGAAGCTTTCTTT | CASSLRGVHPNTEAFF
few | TRBJ2-5 | TRBV20-1 | TRBD2 | TGCAGCCGTGGGGTAGCGGGGCTCCAAGAGACCCAGTACTTC | CSRGVAGLQETQYF
NA | TRBJ2-3 | TRBV6-2/TRBV6-3 | TRBD2 | TGTGCCAGCAGTTCCTCAGCTTCTAGCGGGAGATTGCCAGATACGCAGTATTTT | CASSSSASSGRLPDTQYF
few | TRBJ1-5 | TRBV20-1 | NA | TGCAGTGCTAGGCCCCAAGGGAATGGCAATCAGCCCCAGCATTTT | CSARPQGNGNQPQHF
many | TRBJ1-5 | TRBV7-2 | TRBD1 | TGTGCCAGCAGCTCTACAATGGGACAGGGTAGTCAGCCCCAGCATTTT | CASSSTMGQGSQPQHF
few | TRBJ2-4 | TRBV20-1 | NA | TGCAGTGCTAGAGATTCGGGACAAAGGAACATTCAGTACTTC | CSARDSGQRNIQYF
many | TRBJ1-6 | TRBV20-1 | NA | TGCAGTGCTAGAGAGCTTACAGGGTCCAATTCACCCCTCCACTTT | CSARELTGSNSPLHF
few | TRBJ2-3 | TRBV20-1 | TRBD2 | TGCAGTGCTCTAGCGGGAGGGGACACAGATACGCAGTATTTT | CSALAGGDTDTQYF
many | TRBJ2-1 | TRBV20-1 | TRBD2 | TGCAGTGCTAGGGCTAGCGGGAGGGTTTTTAATGAGCAGTTCTTC | CSARASGRVFNEQFF
few | TRBJ2-1 | TRBV28 | TRBD1 | TGTGCCAGCAGTTTCAGGGGGCGCATGAATGAGCAGTTCTTC | CASSFRGRMNEQFF
NA | TRBJ2-1 | TRBV27 | NA | TGTGCCAGCAGTCCCATAGGGGGGCAGTACAATGAGCAGTTCTTC | CASSPIGGQYNEQFF
NA | TRBJ2-5 | TRBV7-9 | NA | TGTGCCGGCAGCTTAGCACAGGGTGTGGGGGAGACCCAGTACTTC | CAGSLAQGVGETQYF
many | TRBJ1-1 | TRBV15 | TRBD1 | TGTGCCACCAGCAGGGGCTGGGGACAGGGAGCTGAAGCTTTCTTT | CATSRGWGQGAEAFF
NA | TRBJ1-1 | TRBV4-1 | NA | TGCGCCAGCAGCCAAGGACTATACGGCCTGGTGAACACTGAAGCTTTCTTT | CASSQGLYGLVNTEAFF
NA | TRBJ2-2 | TRBV4-3 | NA | TGCGCCAGCAGCCAATTGGGCACCACCGGGGAGCTGTTTTTT | CASSQLGTTGELFF
few | TRBJ2-3 | TRBV7-9 | NA | TGTGCCAGCAGCTTAAGATCCGGCCCAGATACGCAGTATTTT | CASSLRSGPDTQYF
few | TRBJ2-2 | TRBV5-1 | TRBD2 | TGCGCCAGCAGCTTGATTAGCGGGGTGAACACCGGGGAGCTGTTTTTT | CASSLISGVNTGELFF
NA | TRBJ2-3 | TRBV15 | TRBD2 | TGTGCCACCAGCACTGTCGGAGCGGGGACGACTCAGTATTTT | CATSTVGAGTTQYF
many | TRBJ1-4 | TRBV11-2 | NA | TGTGCCAGCAGCTATCCCGAGGACGGGTCCTTTCCCTTTGGAGAAAAACTGTTTTTT | CASSYPEDGSFPFGEKLFF
few | TRBJ1-1 | TRBV2 | TRBD1 | TGTGCCAGCAGTGAGTTCTTGGGACAGCAGAACACTGAAGCTTTCTTT | CASSEFLGQQNTEAFF
few | TRBJ2-7 | TRBV10-3 | TRBD2 | TGTGCCATCACCGAGGGGAAGGGAGGGTACGAGCAGTACTTC | CAITEGKGGYEQYF
NA | TRBJ1-5 | TRBV7-3 | TRBD1 | TGTACCAGCAGCCGTGCCGGAGACAGGGCGTGGAGCAATCAGCCCCAGCATTTT | CTSSRAGDRAWSNQPQHF
NA | TRBJ2-5 | TRBV20-1 | TRBD2 | TGCAGTGCTAGACCCTACGGGGGGGGCTGGGAGACCCAGTACTTC | CSARPYGGGWETQYF
NA | TRBJ2-5 | TRBV5-1 | NA | TGCGCCAGCAGCTTGGCCGGAAGGGACGAGACCCAGTACTTC | CASSLAGRDETQYF
many | TRBJ2-3 | TRBV3-1 | TRBD2 | TGTGCCAGCAGCCACTTAGCGGGAGTGCTCCCAGATACGCAGTATTTT | CASSHLAGVLPDTQYF
NA | TRBJ2-1 | TRBV12-3/TRBV12-4 | TRBD2 | TGTGCCAGCAGTTTCCCCTTGGGGCTAGCGGGGAATGAGCAGTTCTTC | CASSFPLGLAGNEQFF
NA | TRBJ2-1 | TRBV5-1 | NA | TGCGCCAGCAGCTTGGCCTCGGCATGGGCAGGGGTGAATGAGCAGTTCTTC | CASSLASAWAGVNEQFF
NA | TRBJ2-7 | TRBV20-1 | TRBD2 | TGCAGTGCTTCCCAACAGGAGTCTAGCGGGAGTGGGTTCAACGAGCAGTACTTC | CSASQQESSGSGFNEQYF
many | TRBJ2-1 | TRBV11-2 | NA | TGTGCCAGCAGCTTGACAGGAACGGACAATGAGCAGTTCTTC | CASSLTGTDNEQFF
many | TRBJ2-1 | TRBV4-3 | NA | TGCGCCAGCAGCCCCGCAGGCCAACATTCCTACAATGAGCAGTTCTTC | CASSPAGQHSYNEQFF
NA | TRBJ2-1 | TRBV29-1 | TRBD2 | TGCAGCGTTGAAGGAGATAGCGGGGATTCCTACAATGAGCAGTTCTTC | CSVEGDSGDSYNEQFF
few | TRBJ2-4 | TRBV20-1 | TRBD2 | TGCAGTGCTAGAGAAAGCCGTGGACTAGTAGCCAAAAACATTCAGTACTTC | CSARESRGLVAKNIQYF
NA | TRBJ1-5 | TRBV6-1 | TRBD1 | TGTGCCAGCAGTCTAGACCAGGGGGCGCGGAATCAGCCCCAGCATTTT | CASSLDQGARNQPQHF
few | TRBJ2-6 | TRBV6-5 | NA | TGTGCCAGCAGTTCTTTTACTTCACCTGGGGCCAACGTCCTGACTTTC | CASSSFTSPGANVLTF
NA | TRBJ1-1 | TRBV28 | TRBD1 | TGTGCCAGCAGTGGGTCCCAGGGGGCGAACACTGAAGCTTTCTTT | CASSGSQGANTEAFF
NA | TRBJ1-1 | TRBV2 | TRBD1 | TGTGCCAGCAAGCTAGGACAGGGGGCTACTGAAGCTTTCTTT | CASKLGQGATEAFF
many | TRBJ2-2 | TRBV28 | TRBD2 | TGTGCCAGCAGTTCTATTCCACTGGGACTAGCGTCAAAGGGCGGGGAGCTGTTTTTT | CASSSIPLGLASKGGELFF
NA | TRBJ2-7 | TRBV6-1 | NA | TGTGCCATGAGGGGGGGGACCGAGCAGTACTTC | CAMRGGTEQYF
NA | TRBJ2-1 | TRBV5-8 | TRBD2 | TGTGCCACGGGTTTCTTTTGGGGCGGGAGGATCTACAATGAGCAGTTCTTC | CATGFFWGGRIYNEQFF
NA | TRBJ2-2 | TRBV28 | TRBD2 | TGTGCCAGCAGTCGCGGACTAGCCGCTTCCACCGGGGAGCTGTTTTTT | CASSRGLAASTGELFF
NA | TRBJ2-2 | TRBV7-2 | TRBD2 | TGTGCCAGCAGCTCCTGGACTAGCGGGCACACCGGGGAGCTGTTTTTT | CASSSWTSGHTGELFF
few | TRBJ2-3 | TRBV25-1 | NA | TGTGCCAGCAGTGCTCGGCGGAAGCACACAGATACGCAGTATTTT | CASSARRKHTDTQYF
few | TRBJ2-1 | TRBV2 | NA | TGTGCCAGCAGTGTGTCCACGCGGCAGTTCTTC | CASSVSTRQFF
few | TRBJ1-2 | TRBV20-1 | TRBD1 | TGCAGTGCTAGAAAAAACTCGGGACAGGGGTTTGGCTACACCTTC | CSARKNSGQGFGYTF
many | TRBJ2-3 | TRBV5-1 | TRBD2 | TGCGCCAGCAGCCCAGATCTAGCGGCAAGCACAGATACGCAGTATTTT | CASSPDLAASTDTQYF